These 32 T cell receptor beta chains came from one sample sequenced in a study of blood T cell repertoires in COVID-19. Method: immunoSEQ multiplex PCR; TCRdb's copy keeps in-frame clones and lacks some. The sample yields around 300,000 clones, 88% seen once. The sequenced sample consisted of PBMCs or T cells enriched from blood (not recorded which). The receptors stem from a man in his thirties or forties who had recovered from COVID-19.

The genes are TRBV13 and TRBJ1-2, with D perhaps matching TRBD1 (6 bases). Trimming cost V 5 bases and J 1 base, with 14 bases left between them. Germline CDR1 is PRHDT and CDR2 is FYEKMQ (reference sequence). The CDR3 has 15 amino acids. Written as DNA, the CDR3 is TGTGCCAGCAGCCCTCGGACAGCAAATAACTATGGCTACACCTTC. It yields the protein CASSPRTANNYGYTF.

The rearrangement joins TRBV5-1 to TRBJ2-5, with 7 nucleotides matching TRBD2. The V segment lost 4 bases and the J segment 5 bases; nucleotides outside the gene matches: 8. The CDR3 sequence is 14 residues long. The V gene's germline CDR1 is SGHRS and CDR2 YFSETQ. For the CDR3, the DNA is TGCGCCAGCAGCCCCTCGGGCGGGGGTGAGACCCAGTACTTC. Protein: CASSPSGGGETQYF.

Notes on this clone: The CDR3 carries no conserved terminal phenylalanine or tryptophan, so it likely arises from a read error. The DNA is left out, because the CDR3 cannot be placed on it with certainty; the CDR3 is given as TCRdb lists it. The gene calls are TRBV18 and TRBJ1-1; the table assigns TRBD1, which was not confirmed against the DNA. Germline CDR1 is KGHSH and CDR2 is LQKENI. Counting both end residues, the CDR3 totals 14 amino acids. CDR3 in amino acids: CASSPRRTRQGALY.

The chain employs TRBV15 and TRBJ1-2, with 9 bases fitting TRBD1. The CDR3 sequence is 16 residues long. The trim removed 3 bases at V and 3 bases at J, leaving 8 bases unmatched. The germline gives CDR1 LNHNV, CDR2 YYDKDF (reference sequence). CDR3 residues: CATSRGQGRLDYGYTF. The CDR3 region has the DNA TGTGCCACCAGCAGGGGACAGGGACGTTTGGACTATGGCTACACCTTC.

The V gene is TRBV5-1, the J gene TRBJ1-2, with D possibly TRBD1 on 6 matching bases. Trimming left V 2 bases short and J 8 bases short, with 16 bases between. Germline CDR1 and CDR2: SGHRS and YFSETQ. The CDR3 runs to 14 residues. The CDR3 sequence: CASSFGAGEYGYTF. The CDR3 DNA reads as TGCGCCAGCAGCTTCGGGGCAGGGGAATACGGCTACACCTTC. Complete variable domain (other parts from reference TRBV5-1 and TRBJ1-2): KAGVTQTPRYLIKTRGQQVTLSCSPISGHRSVSWYQQTPGQGLQFLFEYFSETQRNKGNFPGRFSGRQFSNSRSEMNVSTLELGDSALYLCASSFGAGEYGYTFGSGTRLTVV.

The chain joins TRBV30 to TRBJ1-2; unclear D gene. The CDR3 is 15 amino acids. Germline V CDR1 and CDR2: GTSNPN, SVGIG (reference sequence). V shed 3 bases and J shed 1 base, with 15 bases lying between them. For the CDR3, the DNA is TGTGCCTGGAGGCTCACTAGGAAGATTAACTATGGCTACACCTTC. Residues: CAWRLTRKINYGYTF.

The chain combines TRBV10-2 with TRBJ1-5; possible D gene TRBD1, 5 bases. Germline assignment: CDR1 WSHSY and CDR2 SAAADI. V was cut by 1 base and J by 9 bases, with 13 bases left in between. CDR3 length equals 14 residues. This CDR3 reads CASSEFQGRVPQHF. CDR3 bases: TGCGCCAGCAGTGAGTTCCAGGGTCGGGTGCCCCAGCATTTT.

The rearrangement uses TRBV5-1 and TRBJ2-2; TRBD2 matches 9 bases. The CDR3 has 16 residues. The germline gives CDR1 SGHRS, CDR2 YFSETQ. V gave up 0 bases and J gave up 6 bases; unmatched junction bases: 6. This CDR3 reads CASSLAAGGPSGELFF. CDR3 nucleotide sequence: TGCGCCAGCAGCTTGGCGGCGGGGGGGCCGTCCGGGGAGCTGTTTTTT.

This sequence joins TRBV10-3 and TRBJ2-7; D might be TRBD2 (6 bases). The CDR3 is 14 residues long. Germline V CDR1 and CDR2: ENHRY, SYGVKD. Trimming left V 0 bases short and J 0 bases short, with 6 bases between. CDR3 in amino acids: CAISESGGSYEQYF. The CDR3 DNA is TGTGCCATCAGTGAGTCGGGGGGCTCCTACGAGCAGTACTTC.

CDR3 coding DNA: TGTGCCAGCAGCTTGACAGGTTCCTATGGCTACACCTTC. Translated, it gives CASSLTGSYGYTF. V gene TRBV11-2 combines with J gene TRBJ1-2; perhaps TRBD1 as D (6 bases). The CDR3 loop spans 13 amino acids. Germline CDR1 is SGHAT and CDR2 is FQNNGV. V shed 3 bases and J shed 4 bases, with 9 bases lying between them.

The V gene is TRBV6-5, the J gene TRBJ2-1; maybe TRBD2 (7 bases). The CDR3 contains 13 residues. Trimming took 2 bases from V and 9 from J, leaving 11 bases between them. Germline CDR1 and CDR2: MNHEY and SVGAGI. The DNA for the CDR3 is TGTGCCAGCAGTTACGGGGGGGGGCTTGAGCAGTTCTTC. Its protein is CASSYGGGLEQFF.

The V call is TRBV7-3, the J call TRBJ2-3; D gene ambiguous. The germline V and J ends were trimmed by 0 bases and 2 bases, with 9 bases remaining between them. Germline CDR1 reads SGHTA; CDR2 reads FQGTGA. This CDR3 is built from 15 residues. The CDR3 sequence: CASSLTGSATDTQYF. CDR3 coding DNA: TGTGCCAGCAGCTTAACCGGGTCCGCCACAGATACGCAGTATTTT.

The chain is built from TRBV6-5 and TRBJ1-5; D not certain. In germline, CDR1 is MNHEY, CDR2 SVGAGI. This CDR3 has 15 residues. Trimming pared 5 bases from V and 2 bases from J, leaving 13 bases between. CDR3: CASSQVLFGNQPQHF. The CDR3 coding sequence is TGTGCCAGCAGTCAGGTCCTGTTTGGCAATCAGCCCCAGCATTTT.

The chain carries TRBV4-1 and TRBJ1-6; 7 nucleotides align to TRBD1. The CDR3 extends over 15 amino acids. Germline V gives CDR1 MGHRA, CDR2 YSYEKL. The junction had 0 bases not matched to a gene; V was cut back by 0 bases and J by 4 bases. CDR3 region: CASSQEGQYNSPLHF. In DNA form, the CDR3 reads TGCGCCAGCAGCCAAGAGGGACAGTATAATTCACCCCTCCACTTT.

The chain combines TRBV7-9 with TRBJ2-2; 10 positions match TRBD2. The V and J ends lost 2 bases and 5 bases, in that order; junction bases with no gene match: 2. The CDR3 is made up of 15 amino acids. From germline, CDR1 is SEHNR and CDR2 FQNEAQ (reference sequence). The CDR3 region has the DNA TGTGCCAGCAGCTTACTACTAGCGGGGACCGGGGAGCTGTTTTTT. Its translation is CASSLLLAGTGELFF.

The V call is TRBV5-1, the J call TRBJ1-1; TRBD1 might be the D (5 bases). The V and J ends lost 4 bases and 7 bases respectively, with 11 bases between them. The CDR3 loop spans 12 amino acids. Germline-derived CDR1 and CDR2 are SGHRS and YFSETQ. This chain's CDR3 is CASSGGDGEAFF. As DNA, the CDR3 is TGCGCCAGCAGCGGAGGGGACGGTGAAGCTTTCTTT.

The V call is TRBV2, the J call TRBJ1-1; 10 bases match TRBD1. The CDR3 is 15 amino acids. The V gene's germline CDR1 is SNHLY and CDR2 FYNNEI. V was pared by 3 bases and J by 4 bases, with 5 bases of the junction left unmatched. CDR3: CASSERQGAGTEAFF. In nucleotides, the CDR3 is TGTGCCAGCAGTGAGAGACAGGGGGCAGGCACTGAAGCTTTCTTT.

The rearrangement joins TRBV9 to TRBJ1-2; no clear D gene. The CDR3 is 16 residues long. V lost 0 bases to trimming and J lost 7 bases, with 19 bases between them. Per germline, CDR1 SGDLS and CDR2 YYNGEE. The CDR3 region is CASSVGVAGQDSGYTF. The CDR3 region has the DNA TGTGCCAGCAGCGTAGGTGTTGCAGGTCAGGACTCTGGCTACACCTTC.

The chain recombines TRBV11-3 with TRBJ2-1; possible D gene TRBD1, 6 bases. CDR3 length: 16 residues. Germline V gene data show CDR1 as SGHNT and CDR2 as YENEEA. Trimming pared 5 bases from V and 0 bases from J, leaving 14 bases between. This chain's CDR3 is CASSIGQWSSYNEQFF. The CDR3 DNA reads TGTGCCAGCAGCATTGGACAGTGGAGCTCCTACAATGAGCAGTTCTTC.

This sequence joins TRBV15 and TRBJ1-2; 9 positions match TRBD1. V trimming: 4 bases; J trimming: 3 bases; junction bases outside the gene matches: 9. CDR3 length: 16 amino acids. The germline V gene has CDR1 LNHNV and CDR2 YYDKDF (reference sequence). The CDR3 loop reads CATSKRGQGGDYGYTF. CDR3 DNA sequence: TGTGCCACCAGCAAAAGGGGACAGGGAGGTGACTATGGCTACACCTTC.

The J gene is TRBJ2-4, the V gene TRBV9; 8 bases agree with TRBD1. After removal of 4 bases from V and 9 bases from J, the junction contained 9 bases not matched to a gene. The CDR3 runs to 14 residues. Germline CDR1 reads SGDLS; CDR2 reads YYNGEE. The CDR3 bases are TGTGCCAGCAGCCCCCAGGGGGCCCCCCTCATTCAGTACTTC. As protein: CASSPQGAPLIQYF.

The V gene is TRBV19, the J gene TRBJ1-2, with D possibly TRBD1 on 6 matching bases. The CDR3 consists of 12 residues. Trimming stripped 10 bases from V and 6 bases from J, with 15 bases between. Germline V lookup: CDR1 LNHDA, CDR2 SQIVND (reference sequence). CDR3 region: CATKGGVDGYTF. The CDR3 nucleotides are TGTGCCACTAAAGGGGGGGTTGATGGCTACACCTTC.

The CDR3 region has the DNA TGTGCCAGCAGCTCGACAGGGGTCCAAGAGACCCAGTACTTC. Translating gives CASSSTGVQETQYF. This chain uses TRBV11-2 with TRBJ2-5; TRBD1 agrees at 8 bases. The J segment lost 1 base and the V segment lost 4 bases, leaving 2 bases of the junction unmatched. The CDR3 has 14 amino acids. Germline V lookup: CDR1 SGHAT, CDR2 FQNNGV. The full variable domain, with the rest looked up from reference TRBV11-2 and TRBJ2-5, is EAGVAQSPRYKIIEKRQSVAFWCNPISGHATLYWYQQILGQGPKLLIQFQNNGVVDDSQLPKDRFSAERLKGVDSTLKIQPAKLEDSAVYLCASSSTGVQETQYFGPGTRLLVL.

The V and J genes are TRBV5-5 and TRBJ1-3; D is possibly TRBD1 (5 bases). CDR1 and CDR2 (germline): SGHKS, YYEKEE (reference sequence). The CDR3 consists of 15 residues. The germline V and J ends were trimmed by 2 bases and 1 base, with 10 bases remaining between them. The CDR3 DNA reads as TGTGCCAGCAGCTTCTGGTCAGGGTCTGGAAACACCATATATTTT. As protein: CASSFWSGSGNTIYF.

The rearrangement links TRBV5-5 to TRBJ2-7; 11 positions agree with TRBD1. The germline V gene encodes CDR1 SGHKS and CDR2 YYEKEE (reference sequence). The ends lost 5 bases at V and 2 bases at J; junction bases unmatched: 6. The CDR3 consists of 15 residues. The CDR3 sequence is CASRLGQGAAYEQYF. In DNA, the CDR3 is TGTGCCAGCAGACTTGGACAGGGGGCCGCCTACGAGCAGTACTTC.

The chain is built from TRBV2 and TRBJ2-7; weak D call: TRBD1 (6 bases). Germline V gene sequence: CDR1 SNHLY, CDR2 FYNNEI. The CDR3 spans 13 residues. Trimming stripped 10 bases from V and 2 bases from J, with 15 bases between. The CDR3 coding sequence is TGTGCCAACCGGGCCCGGGACACCTACGAGCAGTACTTC. Its protein is CANRARDTYEQYF.

The table lists this clone with a few counts. This chain joins TRBV20-1 and TRBJ2-1; 7 bases fit TRBD2. V lost 3 bases, J lost 7 bases, and 6 bases stayed unmatched. Per germline, CDR1 DFQATT and CDR2 SNEGSKA (reference sequence). CDR3 length: 13 amino acids. The CDR3 loop is CSASAGLRNEQFF. The CDR3 coding sequence is TGCAGTGCTAGTGCGGGACTAAGAAATGAGCAGTTCTTC.

The V and J genes are TRBV3-1 (or the pseudogene TRBV3-2) and TRBJ1-3; D might be TRBD1 (5 bases). The V and J ends lost 0 bases and 2 bases respectively, with 11 bases between them. The CDR3 loop spans 16 amino acids. The germline V gene has CDR1 LGHDT and CDR2 YNNKEL (reference sequence). The chain's CDR3 is CASSQDRVITGNTIYF. The DNA of the CDR3 is TGTGCCAGCAGCCAAGACAGGGTTATTACTGGAAACACCATATATTTT.

Only a few counts were recorded for this clone. The chain uses TRBV18 and TRBJ2-1, with D possibly being TRBD1 (6 bases). Between the trimmed V and J ends, which lost 0 bases and 2 bases, there was a span of 8 bases. The CDR3 extends over 15 amino acids. Germline CDR1 reads KGHSH; CDR2 reads LQKENI. CDR3 protein: CASSPPGAAYNEQFF. CDR3 nucleotides: TGTGCCAGCTCACCACCGGGGGCCGCCTACAATGAGCAGTTCTTC. Using reference TRBV18 and TRBJ2-1 for the parts outside the CDR3, the full variable domain is NAGVMQNPRHLVRRRGQEARLRCSPMKGHSHVYWYRQLPEEGLKFMVYLQKENIIDESGMPKERFSAEFPKEGPSILRIQQVVRGDSAAYFCASSPPGAAYNEQFFGPGTRLTVL.

This rearrangement joins TRBV27 to TRBJ1-2; 7 positions agree with TRBD1. The CDR3 extends over 13 amino acids. Germline-derived CDR1 and CDR2 are MNHEY and SMNVEV (reference sequence). V lost 8 bases and J lost 4; bases outside the gene matches: 7. CDR3 region: CASSRAGGYGYTF. The CDR3 bases are TGTGCCAGCTCCCGGGCAGGGGGCTATGGCTACACCTTC.

The chain recombines TRBV2 with TRBJ2-1; TRBD2 is a possible D gene (7 bases). Germline assignment: CDR1 SNHLY and CDR2 FYNNEI. The CDR3 extends over 14 amino acids. V gave up 10 bases and J gave up 3 bases, with 16 bases separating them. The CDR3 nucleotides read TGTGCCAACCGAAGGGGGGGGGACTACAATGAGCAGTTCTTC. This gives the protein CANRRGGDYNEQFF.

There are a few counts of this clone. The chain's CDR3 is CAGPGGANTEAFF. The DNA for the CDR3 is TGTGCCGGTCCAGGGGGCGCGAACACTGAAGCTTTCTTT. The chain uses TRBV21-1 and TRBJ1-1; TRBD1 was called by the table and not checked on the DNA. TRBV21-1 corresponds to a pseudogene. The CDR3 has 13 residues.